These 27 T cell receptor beta chains came from one sample sequenced in a study of blood T cell repertoires in COVID-19. Method: immunoSEQ multiplex PCR; TCRdb's copy keeps in-frame clones and lacks some. The sample holds 150,000 to 200,000 clones, over 80% seen once. Sequenced: PBMCs or T cells enriched from blood (not recorded which). The receptor source for this set is a woman aged 55 to 70 who had recovered from COVID-19.

The J gene is TRBJ2-7, the V gene TRBV4-1, with 7 nucleotides matching TRBD1. Germline loops: CDR1 MGHRA, CDR2 YSYEKL. The CDR3 has 14 residues. Trimming cost V 3 bases and J 2 bases; bases outside gene matches: 4. DNA for the CDR3: TGCGCCAGCAGCCATCGACAGGGACCCTACGAGCAGTACTTC. Encoded protein: CASSHRQGPYEQYF.

This clone was detected once. The V gene is TRBV24-1, the J gene TRBJ1-1, with a possible D match to TRBD1 (5 bases). V was pared by 3 bases and J by 3 bases, with 19 bases between. Germline V gene sequence: CDR1 KGHDR, CDR2 SFDVKD. The CDR3 has 17 amino acids. The CDR3 reads CATSDPPPGRGHTEAFF. DNA of the CDR3: TGTGCCACCAGTGATCCCCCTCCAGGGAGGGGACACACTGAAGCTTTCTTT.

V is TRBV5-1 and J is TRBJ1-2; the D gene is possibly TRBD1 (5 bases). Germline values: CDR1 SGHRS, CDR2 YFSETQ. The CDR3 has 14 residues. V lost 0 bases to trimming and J lost 1 base, with 7 bases between them. The CDR3 DNA is TGCGCCAGCAGCTTGGGACAGCTTAACTATGGCTACACCTTC. Translating it yields CASSLGQLNYGYTF.

J is TRBJ2-3 and V is TRBV10-3; 8 bases fit TRBD2. The germline V gene encodes CDR1 ENHRY and CDR2 SYGVKD. This CDR3 spans 15 amino acids. Germline trimming cut 5 bases from V and 3 bases from J; bases unmatched to any gene: 7. This CDR3 is CAISLGGAGTDTQYF. The CDR3 DNA sequence: TGTGCCATCAGTCTCGGGGGGGCCGGAACAGATACGCAGTATTTT.

This chain connects TRBV15 to TRBJ1-1; 8 bases line up with TRBD1. Germline V gene sequence: CDR1 LNHNV, CDR2 YYDKDF (reference sequence). The V and J ends lost 0 bases and 7 bases, in that order; junction bases with no gene match: 10. The CDR3 sequence is 16 residues long. Here the CDR3 reads CATSRDPMTGVNEAFF. CDR3 nucleotides: TGTGCCACCAGCAGAGACCCGATGACAGGGGTAAATGAAGCTTTCTTT.

In its sample, this clone was seen a few times. The chain joins TRBV4-1 to TRBJ2-1; 14 bases fit TRBD2. After removal of 1 base from V and 6 bases from J, the junction contained 2 bases not matched to a gene. Germline V gene data show CDR1 as MGHRA and CDR2 as YSYEKL. CDR3 length: 16 amino acids. CDR3 DNA sequence: TGCGCCAGCAGCCAAGGACTAGCGGGGGGGTTCAATGAGCAGTTCTTC. Encoded protein: CASSQGLAGGFNEQFF.

This rearrangement joins TRBV10-2 to TRBJ2-7, with 8 positions matching TRBD2. The CDR3 has 17 amino acids. With V trimmed by 2 bases and J by 3 bases, 12 bases remained unmatched. Germline V gives CDR1 WSHSY, CDR2 SAAADI. The CDR3 region has the DNA TGCGCCAGCAGTGAGGCACCCTCAGCGGGAGAGGGCTACGAGCAGTACTTC. This encodes CASSEAPSAGEGYEQYF.

The gene calls are TRBV7-3 and TRBJ1-2, with D possibly matching TRBD1 (5 bases). The length of the CDR3 is 15 residues. Germline assignment: CDR1 SGHTA and CDR2 FQGTGA. V gave up 3 bases and J gave up 4 bases, with 15 bases separating them. For the CDR3, the DNA is TGTGCCAGCAGCTTGGGGCCCACAAGTGGCTATGGCTACACCTTC. Residues: CASSLGPTSGYGYTF.

The J gene is TRBJ1-1, the V gene TRBV10-3; tentative D call: TRBD1 (6 bases). With 8 bases removed from V and 1 base from J, the gap between germline ends came to 14 bases. This CDR3 has 14 amino acids. Germline loops: CDR1 ENHRY, CDR2 SYGVKD. The CDR3 sequence: CAISSGTKNTEAFF. The DNA for the CDR3 is TGTGCCATCTCCTCCGGGACAAAGAACACTGAAGCTTTCTTT.

The V gene is TRBV12-3 or TRBV12-4, the J gene TRBJ1-1; TRBD1 is a possible D gene (5 bases). Trimming took off 5 bases at V and 7 bases at J, with 14 bases between the two ends. CDR3 length: 13 residues. CDR3 protein: CASSIDGGFEAFF. The CDR3 coding sequence is TGTGCCAGCAGTATAGATGGGGGGTTTGAAGCTTTCTTT.

The chain combines TRBV7-9 with TRBJ2-7; perhaps TRBD2 as D (6 bases). Germline assignment: CDR1 SEHNR and CDR2 FQNEAQ (reference sequence). The CDR3 is 14 residues long. Trimming removed 3 bases at V and 2 bases at J, with 11 bases between. The CDR3 DNA reads as TGTGCCAGCAGCTTTGGAGGGATCGCCTACGAGCAGTACTTC. It yields the protein CASSFGGIAYEQYF.

V gene TRBV19 combines with J gene TRBJ2-1; 8 nucleotides align to TRBD2. V lost 5 bases, J lost 2 bases, and 8 bases stayed unmatched. CDR3 length: 16 amino acids. Germline-derived CDR1 and CDR2 are LNHDA and SQIVND (reference sequence). The chain's CDR3 is CASSPGGLSAYNEQFF. In DNA form, the CDR3 reads TGTGCCAGTAGTCCGGGAGGGTTGAGTGCCTACAATGAGCAGTTCTTC.

The chain employs TRBV5-4 and TRBJ2-5; 7 bases are a match to TRBD2. With V trimmed by 0 bases and J by 5 bases, 7 bases remained unmatched. CDR3 length: 15 amino acids. CDR1 and CDR2 (germline): SGHNT, YYREEE (reference sequence). The CDR3 DNA sequence: TGTGCCAGCAGCTTGGTGGGGGGTAGCGGGGAGACCCAGTACTTC. It encodes CASSLVGGSGETQYF.

V is TRBV12-1 and J is TRBJ2-2; TRBD2, as called in the table, went unchecked against the DNA. TRBV12-1 is reported as a pseudogene. The CDR3 is 16 amino acids. CDR3 amino acids: CASSTLWGGMAGELFF. DNA of the CDR3: TGTGCCAGCAGCACCCTCTGGGGAGGCATGGCCGGGGAGCTGTTTTTT.

J is TRBJ1-5 and V is TRBV19, with unresolved D. This CDR3 is 12 amino acids long. Germline CDR1 is LNHDA and CDR2 is SQIVND (reference sequence). Between the trimmed V and J ends, which lost 4 bases and 6 bases, there was a span of 7 bases. The CDR3 here is CASSRGGQPQHF. The CDR3 DNA follows: TGTGCCAGTAGTAGGGGAGGTCAGCCCCAGCATTTT.

CDR3 residues: CASSQGGGSTDTQYF. The CDR3 region has the DNA TGTGCCAGCAGCCAAGGAGGGGGAAGCACAGATACGCAGTATTTT. V is TRBV4-2 and J is TRBJ2-3; D may be TRBD1 (6 bases). V was cut by 1 base and J by 0 bases, with 8 bases left in between. Germline CDR1 is LGHNA and CDR2 is YNFKEQ. The CDR3 consists of 15 residues.

The chain combines TRBV15 with TRBJ2-1; TRBD2 is a possible D gene (6 bases). CDR3 length: 15 amino acids. Germline values: CDR1 LNHNV, CDR2 YYDKDF (reference sequence). V was pared by 1 base and J by 7 bases, with 14 bases between. The CDR3 here is CATSRGPTRGNEQFF. DNA for the CDR3: TGTGCCACCAGCAGAGGTCCGACCCGGGGGAATGAGCAGTTCTTC.

The rearrangement uses TRBV21-1 and TRBJ2-3; the table gives TRBD1 as D, unverified against the DNA. TRBV21-1 is reported as a pseudogene. The CDR3 runs 19 residues. CDR3 in DNA: TGTGCCAGCAGCAAAGCGCCTAGGGGGACAGGGGCTAGCACAGATACGCAGTATTTT. This translates into CASSKAPRGTGASTDTQYF.

The J gene is TRBJ1-2, the V gene TRBV10-2, with 7 bases fitting TRBD1. Looked up from germline, CDR1 is WSHSY and CDR2 is SAAADI. V was pared by 4 bases and J by 5 bases, with 4 bases of the junction left unmatched. CDR3 length: 13 residues. In nucleotides, the CDR3 is TGCGCCAGCAGTGGTGGGACAGATTATGGCTACACCTTC. Residues: CASSGGTDYGYTF.

This rearrangement joins TRBV21-1 to TRBJ1-6; the D call TRBD1 from the table was never checked on the DNA. TRBV21-1 is designated a pseudogene. The CDR3 has 16 residues. The CDR3 loop is CASSKVRGLRNSPLHF. CDR3 coding DNA: TGTGCCAGCAGCAAGGTTAGGGGGCTTCGGAATTCACCCCTCCACTTT.

The chain uses TRBV5-1 and TRBJ2-7; 9 bases map to TRBD2. The V and J ends lost 0 bases and 4 bases, in that order; junction bases with no gene match: 5. The CDR3 totals 15 residues. CDR1 is SGHRS, CDR2 YFSETQ, per germline. CDR3: CASSLVSGSRYEQYF. CDR3 bases: TGCGCCAGCAGCTTGGTTAGCGGGAGTCGATACGAGCAGTACTTC.

The CDR3 nucleotides read TGTGCCAGCAGCGTATTAGGGGCCCGAAATGAAAAACTGTTTTTT. Amino acids: CASSVLGARNEKLFF. V gene TRBV9 combines with J gene TRBJ1-4; weak D call: TRBD1 (5 bases). The CDR3 has 15 amino acids. V dropped 1 base and J dropped 5 bases, with 12 bases sitting between them. CDR1 is SGDLS, CDR2 YYNGEE, per germline. The variable domain in full, with the rest retrieved from reference TRBV9 and TRBJ1-4, is DSGVTQTPKHLITATGQRVTLRCSPRSGDLSVYWYQQSLDQGLQFLIQYYNGEERAKGNILERFSAQQFPDLHSELNLSSLELGDSALYFCASSVLGARNEKLFFGSGTQLSVL.

This clone was seen a handful of times. The chain carries TRBV2 and TRBJ1-5; D possibly corresponds to TRBD1 (6 bases). V shed 3 bases and J shed 1 base, with 10 bases lying between them. Looked up from germline, CDR1 is SNHLY and CDR2 is FYNNEI. The CDR3 consists of 15 residues. The CDR3 DNA is TGTGCCAGCAGTGATGGGGGGGCGAGCAATCAGCCCCAGCATTTT. Protein sequence: CASSDGGASNQPQHF.

This rearrangement joins TRBV5-6 to TRBJ1-2; the D gene is possibly TRBD1 (5 bases). There are 16 residues in the CDR3. The V gene lost 3 bases and the J gene lost 5 bases, with 20 bases spanning the gap. The germline CDR1 and CDR2 sequences are SGHDT and YYEEEE. The chain's CDR3 is CASSSTHAGAGYGYTF. The DNA of the CDR3 is TGTGCCAGCAGCTCCACTCACGCCGGAGCAGGGTATGGCTACACCTTC.

This clone was seen once. The chain employs TRBV28 and TRBJ1-5, with 9 positions matching TRBD1. The CDR3 spans 15 residues. The ends lost 5 bases at V and 6 bases at J; junction bases unmatched: 8. The germline gives CDR1 MDHEN, CDR2 SYDVKM. The CDR3 sequence is CASSLNRGPGQPQHF. The CDR3 DNA is TGTGCCAGCAGTCTCAACAGGGGGCCAGGTCAGCCCCAGCATTTT.

The rearrangement joins TRBV28 to TRBJ1-1; no clear D gene. Germline V gene sequence: CDR1 MDHEN, CDR2 SYDVKM. With 6 bases removed from V and 1 base from J, the gap between germline ends came to 6 bases. The CDR3 covers 12 residues. The CDR3 DNA is TGTGCCAGCAGGGAGAAGAACACTGAAGCTTTCTTT. Amino acid sequence: CASREKNTEAFF.

This chain connects TRBV2 to TRBJ1-5; TRBD1 agrees at 8 bases. Trimming cost V 4 bases and J 16 bases; bases outside gene matches: 15. From germline, CDR1 is SNHLY and CDR2 FYNNEI. CDR3 length: 14 amino acids. CDR3 amino acids: CASSGRGRRQNEHF. CDR3 in DNA: TGTGCCAGCAGTGGCAGGGGGCGCCGCCAAAACGAACATTTT.